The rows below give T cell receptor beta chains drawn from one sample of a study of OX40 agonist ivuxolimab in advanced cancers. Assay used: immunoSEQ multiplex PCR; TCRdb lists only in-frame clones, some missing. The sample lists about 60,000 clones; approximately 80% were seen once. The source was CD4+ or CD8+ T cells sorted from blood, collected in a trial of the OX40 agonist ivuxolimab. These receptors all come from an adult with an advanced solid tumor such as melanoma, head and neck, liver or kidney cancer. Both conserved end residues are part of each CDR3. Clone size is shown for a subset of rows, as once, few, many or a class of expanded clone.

cdr3_aa: CAISENTEAFF
v_call: TRBV10-3
clone_size: -

cdr3_aa: CSVGGATSTDTQYF
v_call: TRBV29-1
clone_size: many

cdr3_aa: CAWSVRGDRGFF
v_call: TRBV30
clone_size: -

cdr3_aa: CAISVAGTETQYF
v_call: TRBV10-3
clone_size: -

cdr3_aa: CASSSTGSYEQYF
v_call: TRBV5-1
clone_size: -

cdr3_aa: CASSEVGLNVVGSKDEQFF
v_call: TRBV6-1
clone_size: -

cdr3_aa: CAISQGQRGTEAFF
v_call: TRBV10-3
clone_size: -

cdr3_aa: CASSPPSRTGELFF
v_call: TRBV11-3
clone_size: once

cdr3_aa: CASSLGQTHEQFF
v_call: TRBV9
clone_size: -

cdr3_aa: CASSLEQGLFYEQFF
v_call: TRBV7-9
clone_size: -

cdr3_aa: CASLGGNIYGYTF
v_call: TRBV19
clone_size: -

cdr3_aa: CASSPLSDRLGNTIYF
v_call: TRBV18
clone_size: -

cdr3_aa: CASSAWGDTDTQYF
v_call: TRBV7-6
clone_size: -

cdr3_aa: CASSPIWGNEKLFF
v_call: TRBV7-7
clone_size: -

cdr3_aa: CASGRDHEQFF
v_call: TRBV2
clone_size: few

cdr3_aa: CAMSGPNTGELFF
v_call: TRBV10-3
clone_size: -

cdr3_aa: CACRELPNTEAFF
v_call: TRBV30
clone_size: -

cdr3_aa: CASSQDRRGSYGYTF
v_call: TRBV14
clone_size: -

cdr3_aa: CASSEGTGRPQHF
v_call: TRBV6-1
clone_size: few

cdr3_aa: CATSSSDRGRTGELFF
v_call: TRBV15
clone_size: -

cdr3_aa: CASSPPTPVRGQPQHF
v_call: TRBV19
clone_size: few

cdr3_aa: CASSWDRGSGGYTF
v_call: TRBV2
clone_size: -

cdr3_aa: CASSLWRNEQFF
v_call: TRBV7-9
clone_size: -

cdr3_aa: CASSLGHRTGEQFF
v_call: TRBV7-9
clone_size: -

cdr3_aa: CASSPPSGREQFF
v_call: TRBV13
clone_size: -

cdr3_aa: CASSPRLAAGEQFF
v_call: TRBV7-2
clone_size: -

cdr3_aa: CASSQGPSGSYEQYF
v_call: TRBV4-1
clone_size: -

cdr3_aa: CASSTRQIGNQPQHF
v_call: TRBV6-1
clone_size: -

cdr3_aa: CSVAKGRYTEAFF
v_call: TRBV29-1
clone_size: -

cdr3_aa: CASSNRQEPDQAFF
v_call: TRBV9
clone_size: -

cdr3_aa: CASSPSRWVAGGRDTQYF
v_call: TRBV7-9
clone_size: -

cdr3_aa: CASTTTGELFF
v_call: TRBV11-2
clone_size: -

cdr3_aa: CASSRPGQYNYGYTF
v_call: TRBV14
clone_size: -

cdr3_aa: CSAPVGVNYGYTF
v_call: TRBV29-1
clone_size: -

cdr3_aa: CASSNLAGVGETQYF
v_call: TRBV7-3
clone_size: -

cdr3_aa: CSAREGGHAFF
v_call: TRBV20-1
clone_size: -

cdr3_aa: CSVGGLAGGADTQYF
v_call: TRBV29-1
clone_size: -

cdr3_aa: CASSLGLAGSYEQYF
v_call: TRBV4-3
clone_size: -

cdr3_aa: CASSRTSGQETQYF
v_call: TRBV11-3
clone_size: -

cdr3_aa: CASTLTSEQETQYF
v_call: TRBV7-9
clone_size: -

cdr3_aa: CASTKDGTGNTEAFF
v_call: TRBV9
clone_size: -

cdr3_aa: CASSLEGGLETQYF
v_call: TRBV5-4
clone_size: -

cdr3_aa: CASSLASSYNEQFF
v_call: TRBV7-6
clone_size: -

cdr3_aa: CASSETGRNSPLHF
v_call: TRBV9
clone_size: -

cdr3_aa: CASGEGYEQYF
v_call: TRBV6-5
clone_size: -

cdr3_aa: CSVGGGAAGDQPQHF
v_call: TRBV29-1
clone_size: -

cdr3_aa: CASSRSGSTDTQYF
v_call: TRBV7-3
clone_size: once

cdr3_aa: CASSITGYNEQFF
v_call: TRBV7-9
clone_size: -

cdr3_aa: CASDRDYEQYF
v_call: TRBV30
clone_size: -

cdr3_aa: CASRATSGGYNEQFF
v_call: TRBV2
clone_size: once

cdr3_aa: CASSQALTGGGLTDTQYF
v_call: TRBV14
clone_size: -

cdr3_aa: CASRGGQGTSTGELFF
v_call: TRBV5-1
clone_size: -

cdr3_aa: CASSERSVVAFF
v_call: TRBV2
clone_size: -

cdr3_aa: CASSHPPGQGLANYGYTF
v_call: TRBV27
clone_size: -

cdr3_aa: CASSLMPGSSYEQYF
v_call: TRBV5-5
clone_size: -

cdr3_aa: CASSLGRSNQPQHF
v_call: TRBV7-9
clone_size: -

cdr3_aa: CASSYLPPKGGYTF
v_call: TRBV6-5
clone_size: -

cdr3_aa: CAWSVLETSQYF
v_call: TRBV30
clone_size: -